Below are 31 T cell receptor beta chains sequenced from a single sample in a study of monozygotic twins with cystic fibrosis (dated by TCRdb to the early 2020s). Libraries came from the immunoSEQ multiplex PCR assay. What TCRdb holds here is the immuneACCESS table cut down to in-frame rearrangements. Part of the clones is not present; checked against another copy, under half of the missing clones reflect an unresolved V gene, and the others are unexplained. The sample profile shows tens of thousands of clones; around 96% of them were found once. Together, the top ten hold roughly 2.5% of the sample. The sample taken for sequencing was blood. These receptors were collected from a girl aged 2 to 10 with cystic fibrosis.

The CDR3 bases are TGTGCCAGCTCCACCTTTGGGGAACGCACAGATACGCAGTATTTT. Its translation: CASSTFGERTDTQYF. This chain joins TRBV27 and TRBJ2-3; D gene unclear. The CDR3 extends over 15 amino acids. The ends were cut back, 8 bases at V and 1 base at J, with 16 bases in the middle. Germline loops: CDR1 MNHEY, CDR2 SMNVEV (reference sequence).

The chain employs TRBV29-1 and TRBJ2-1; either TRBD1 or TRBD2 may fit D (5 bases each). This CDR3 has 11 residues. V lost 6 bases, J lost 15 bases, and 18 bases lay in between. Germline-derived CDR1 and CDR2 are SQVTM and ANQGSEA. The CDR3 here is CSVGEAHSGFF. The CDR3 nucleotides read TGCAGCGTGGGGGAAGCGCACTCCGGGTTCTTC.

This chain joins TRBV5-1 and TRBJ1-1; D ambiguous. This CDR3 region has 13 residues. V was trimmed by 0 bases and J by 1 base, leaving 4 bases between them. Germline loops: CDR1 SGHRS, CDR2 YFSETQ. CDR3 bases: TGCGCCAGCAGCTTGGGGCCGAACACTGAAGCTTTCTTT. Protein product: CASSLGPNTEAFF.

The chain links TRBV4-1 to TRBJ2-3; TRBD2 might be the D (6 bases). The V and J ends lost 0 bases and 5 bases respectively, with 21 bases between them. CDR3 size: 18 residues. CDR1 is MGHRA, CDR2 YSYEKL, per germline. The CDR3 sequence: CASSQDLGGDGLGDTQYF. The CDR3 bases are TGCGCCAGCAGCCAAGATCTCGGGGGAGACGGATTGGGAGATACGCAGTATTTT.

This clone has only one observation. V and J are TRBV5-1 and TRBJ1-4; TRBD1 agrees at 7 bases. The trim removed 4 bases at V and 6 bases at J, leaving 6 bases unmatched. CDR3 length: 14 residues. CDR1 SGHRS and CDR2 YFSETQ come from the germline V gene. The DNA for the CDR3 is TGCGCCAGCAGCGTGACAGGGCGGGATGAAAAACTGTTTTTT. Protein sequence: CASSVTGRDEKLFF. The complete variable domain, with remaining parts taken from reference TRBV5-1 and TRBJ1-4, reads KAGVTQTPRYLIKTRGQQVTLSCSPISGHRSVSWYQQTPGQGLQFLFEYFSETQRNKGNFPGRFSGRQFSNSRSEMNVSTLELGDSALYLCASSVTGRDEKLFFGSGTQLSVL.

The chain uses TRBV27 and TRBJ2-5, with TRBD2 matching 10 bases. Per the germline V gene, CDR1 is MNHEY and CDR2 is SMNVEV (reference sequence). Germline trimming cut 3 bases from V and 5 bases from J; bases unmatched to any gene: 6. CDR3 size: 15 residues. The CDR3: CASSLGLAGVETQYF. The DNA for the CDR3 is TGTGCCAGCAGTTTGGGCCTAGCGGGAGTTGAGACCCAGTACTTC.

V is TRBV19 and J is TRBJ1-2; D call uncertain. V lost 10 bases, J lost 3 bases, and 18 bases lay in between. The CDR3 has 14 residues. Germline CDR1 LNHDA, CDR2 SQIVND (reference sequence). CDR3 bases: TGTGCCACTCTTTCTTCGCACGGGTACTATGGCTACACCTTC. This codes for CATLSSHGYYGYTF.

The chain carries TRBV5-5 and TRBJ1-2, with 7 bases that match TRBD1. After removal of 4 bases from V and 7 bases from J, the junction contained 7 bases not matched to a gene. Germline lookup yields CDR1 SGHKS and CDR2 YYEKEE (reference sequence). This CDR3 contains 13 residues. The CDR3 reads CASSENRGGGYTF. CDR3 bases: TGTGCCAGCAGCGAAAACAGGGGAGGTGGCTACACCTTC.

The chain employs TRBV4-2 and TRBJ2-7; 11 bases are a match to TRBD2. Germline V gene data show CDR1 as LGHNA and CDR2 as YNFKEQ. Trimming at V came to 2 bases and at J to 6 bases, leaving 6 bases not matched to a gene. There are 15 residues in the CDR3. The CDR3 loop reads CASSQFRLAGTEQYF. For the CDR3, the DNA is TGTGCCAGCAGCCAATTCAGACTAGCGGGAACCGAGCAGTACTTC.

CDR3 sequence: CSVESGRGSYNEQFF. CDR3 nucleotides: TGCAGCGTTGAAAGTGGAAGGGGGTCCTACAATGAGCAGTTCTTC. The chain uses TRBV29-1 and TRBJ2-1; tentatively, D is TRBD1 (6 bases). The V gene's germline CDR1 is SQVTM and CDR2 ANQGSEA. V was shortened by 2 bases and J by 1 base, with 12 bases between the two germline ends. The CDR3 spans 15 residues.

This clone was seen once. Written as DNA, the CDR3 is TGTGCCATCAGTGACCCCAGGGGTGAGACAGATACGCAGTATTTT. Protein: CAISDPRGETDTQYF. The rearrangement links TRBV10-3 to TRBJ2-3; D perhaps matches TRBD1 (6 bases). Germline CDR1 is ENHRY and CDR2 is SYGVKD. CDR3 size: 15 residues. V shed 3 bases and J shed 3 bases, with 13 bases lying between them.

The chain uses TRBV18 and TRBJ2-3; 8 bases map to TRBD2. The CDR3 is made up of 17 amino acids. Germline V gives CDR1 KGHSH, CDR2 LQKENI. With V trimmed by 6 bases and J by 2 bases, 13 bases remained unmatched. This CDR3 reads CASSPRGAGALTDTQYF. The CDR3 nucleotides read TGTGCCAGCTCCCCTCGAGGAGCGGGAGCCCTCACAGATACGCAGTATTTT.

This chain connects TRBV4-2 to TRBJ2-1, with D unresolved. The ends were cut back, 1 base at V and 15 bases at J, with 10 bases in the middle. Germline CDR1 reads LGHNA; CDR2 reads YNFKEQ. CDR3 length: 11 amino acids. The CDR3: CASSQAPLWFF. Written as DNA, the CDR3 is TGTGCCAGCAGCCAAGCCCCACTGTGGTTCTTC.

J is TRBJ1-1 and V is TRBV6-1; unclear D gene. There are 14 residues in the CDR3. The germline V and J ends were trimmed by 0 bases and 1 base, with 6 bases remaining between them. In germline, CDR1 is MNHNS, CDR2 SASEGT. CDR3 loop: CASSEAWWNTEAFF. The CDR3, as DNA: TGTGCCAGCAGTGAAGCTTGGTGGAACACTGAAGCTTTCTTT.

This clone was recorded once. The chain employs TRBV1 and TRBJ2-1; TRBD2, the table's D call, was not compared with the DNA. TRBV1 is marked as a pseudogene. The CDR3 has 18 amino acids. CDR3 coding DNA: TGCACCAGCAGCCAAGTTGCGGGAAAGATCCCGGTCTACAATGAGCAGTTCTTC. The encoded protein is CTSSQVAGKIPVYNEQFF.

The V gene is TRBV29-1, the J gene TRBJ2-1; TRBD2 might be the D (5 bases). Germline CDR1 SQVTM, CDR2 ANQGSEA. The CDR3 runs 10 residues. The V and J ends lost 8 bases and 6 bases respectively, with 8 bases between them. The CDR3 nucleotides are TGCAGCTCCGGAGGCAATGAGCAGTTCTTC. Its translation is CSSGGNEQFF.

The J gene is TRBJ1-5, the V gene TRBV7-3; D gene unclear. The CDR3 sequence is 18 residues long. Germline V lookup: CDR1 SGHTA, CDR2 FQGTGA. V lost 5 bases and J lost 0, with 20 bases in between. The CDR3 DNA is TGTGCCAGCAGCGAACCCCGACTTGGACGGAATAGCAATCAGCCCCAGCATTTT. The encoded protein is CASSEPRLGRNSNQPQHF.

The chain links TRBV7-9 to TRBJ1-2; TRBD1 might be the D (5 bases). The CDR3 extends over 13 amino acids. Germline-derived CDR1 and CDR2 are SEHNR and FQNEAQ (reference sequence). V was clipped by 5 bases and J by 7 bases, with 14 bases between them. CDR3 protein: CASSPEGVSGYTF. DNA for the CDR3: TGTGCCAGCAGCCCGGAAGGGGTTTCTGGCTACACCTTC.

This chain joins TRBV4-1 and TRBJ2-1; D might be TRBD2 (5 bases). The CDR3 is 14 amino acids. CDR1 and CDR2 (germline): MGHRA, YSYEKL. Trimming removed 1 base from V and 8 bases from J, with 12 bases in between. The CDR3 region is CASSQVGESYEQFF. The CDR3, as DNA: TGCGCCAGCAGCCAAGTCGGGGAGTCTTATGAGCAGTTCTTC.

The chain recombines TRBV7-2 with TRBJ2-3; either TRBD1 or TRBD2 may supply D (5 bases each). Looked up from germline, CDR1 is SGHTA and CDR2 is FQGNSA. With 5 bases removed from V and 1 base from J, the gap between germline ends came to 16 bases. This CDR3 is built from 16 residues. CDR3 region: CASSPGRAPGTDTQYF. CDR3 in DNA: TGTGCCAGCAGCCCGGGGCGAGCACCCGGCACAGATACGCAGTATTTT.

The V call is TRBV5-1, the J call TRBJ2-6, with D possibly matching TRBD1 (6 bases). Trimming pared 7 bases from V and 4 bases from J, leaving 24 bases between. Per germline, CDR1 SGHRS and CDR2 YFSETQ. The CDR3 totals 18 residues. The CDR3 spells CASGDPGHSPLGANVLTF. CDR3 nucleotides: TGCGCCAGCGGAGATCCGGGACACTCGCCTCTGGGGGCCAACGTCCTGACTTTC.

CDR3 loop: CASPSGGLYSNQPQHF. For the CDR3, the DNA is TGTGCCAGCCCGAGCGGGGGCCTTTATAGCAATCAGCCCCAGCATTTT. The J gene is TRBJ1-5, the V gene TRBV21-1. TRBV21-1 is a pseudogene segment. CDR3 length equals 16 residues.

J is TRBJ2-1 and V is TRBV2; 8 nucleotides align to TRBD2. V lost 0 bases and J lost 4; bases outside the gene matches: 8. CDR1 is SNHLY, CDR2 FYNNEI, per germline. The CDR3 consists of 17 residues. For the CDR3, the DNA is TGTGCCAGCAGTGAAGCGCTGCTAGCGGGTTTATACAATGAGCAGTTCTTC. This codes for CASSEALLAGLYNEQFF.

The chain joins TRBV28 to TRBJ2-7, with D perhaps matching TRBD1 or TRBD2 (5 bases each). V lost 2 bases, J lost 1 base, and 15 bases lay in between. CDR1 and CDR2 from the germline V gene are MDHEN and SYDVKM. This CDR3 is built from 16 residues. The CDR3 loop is CASSLQSYWGSYEQYF. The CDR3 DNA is TGTGCCAGCAGTTTACAATCCTACTGGGGGTCCTACGAGCAGTACTTC.

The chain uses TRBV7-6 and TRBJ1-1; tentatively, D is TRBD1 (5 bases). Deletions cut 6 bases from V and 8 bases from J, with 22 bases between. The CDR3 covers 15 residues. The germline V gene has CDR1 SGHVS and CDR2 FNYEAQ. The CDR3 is CASSPKPIGAIEAFF. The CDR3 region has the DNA TGTGCCAGCAGTCCAAAACCAATAGGGGCAATAGAAGCTTTCTTT.

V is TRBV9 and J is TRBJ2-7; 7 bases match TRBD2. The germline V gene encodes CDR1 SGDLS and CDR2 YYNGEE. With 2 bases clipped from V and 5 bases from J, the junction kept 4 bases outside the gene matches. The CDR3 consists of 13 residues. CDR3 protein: CASSVAGVDEQYF. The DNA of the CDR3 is TGTGCCAGCAGCGTCGCGGGGGTAGACGAGCAGTACTTC.

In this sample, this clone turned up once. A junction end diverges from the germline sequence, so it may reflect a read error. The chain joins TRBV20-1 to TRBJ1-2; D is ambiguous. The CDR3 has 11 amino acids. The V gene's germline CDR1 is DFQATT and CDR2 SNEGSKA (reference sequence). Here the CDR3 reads CSARAGYGYTF. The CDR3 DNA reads TGCAGTGCCAGAGCGGGGTATGGCTACACCTTC.

The CDR3 DNA reads as TGTGCCAGCAGTGAGGGGGACCCCTACGAGCAGTACTTC. It is translated as CASSEGDPYEQYF. This sequence joins TRBV27 and TRBJ2-7, with D maybe TRBD1 (6 bases). CDR3 length equals 13 residues. From germline, CDR1 is MNHEY and CDR2 SMNVEV (reference sequence). Trimming pared 5 bases from V and 2 bases from J, leaving 10 bases between.

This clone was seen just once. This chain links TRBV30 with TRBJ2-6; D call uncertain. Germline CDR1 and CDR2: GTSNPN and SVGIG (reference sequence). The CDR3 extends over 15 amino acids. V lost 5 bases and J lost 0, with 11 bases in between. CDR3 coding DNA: TGTGCCTGGGCGGAACAGACCTCTGGGGCCAACGTCCTGACTTTC. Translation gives CAWAEQTSGANVLTF.

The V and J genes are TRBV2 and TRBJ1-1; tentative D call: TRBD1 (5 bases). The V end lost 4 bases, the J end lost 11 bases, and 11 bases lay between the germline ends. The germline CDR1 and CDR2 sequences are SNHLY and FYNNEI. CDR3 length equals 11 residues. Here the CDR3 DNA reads TGTGCCAGCAGTGTTTCCTCAGGGGCTTTCTTT. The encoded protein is CASSVSSGAFF.

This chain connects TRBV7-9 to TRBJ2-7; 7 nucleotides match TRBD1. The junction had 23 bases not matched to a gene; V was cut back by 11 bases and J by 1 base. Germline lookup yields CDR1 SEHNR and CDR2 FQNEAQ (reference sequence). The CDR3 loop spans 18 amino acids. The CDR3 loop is CAVLKLLGEQGKSYEQYF. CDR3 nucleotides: TGTGCCGTCCTCAAGCTCTTGGGGGAACAGGGGAAATCCTACGAGCAGTACTTC.